Listed below are T cell receptor beta chains from one sample, sequenced in a study of T cell responses to AZD1222 COVID-19 vaccine. Sequencing was performed with immunoSEQ multiplex PCR; in TCRdb, only in-frame clones are kept and a portion is missing. The sample records some 140,000 clones, roughly 90% being singletons. Sequenced here: peripheral blood, sampled on day 0 of AZD1222 vaccination. The source is an adult in good health. Each CDR3 is given with its conserved first and last residue. D genes are given only for firm matches. A row's size may be missing; if present it is once, few, many or a size class.

j_call	d_call	clone_size	v_call	cdr3_nt	cdr3_aa
TRBJ2-2	NA	NA	TRBV28	TGTGCCAGCAGTATTGGACGTTCGTACACCGGGGAGCTGTTTTTT	CASSIGRSYTGELFF
TRBJ2-7	NA	NA	TRBV21-1	TGTGCCCGCAAACAGGGTCCCCCTTTCTACGAGCAGTACTTC	CARKQGPPFYEQYF
TRBJ2-7	NA	NA	TRBV19	TGTGCCAGTAGTAAAGTACCTCAGGAGCAGTACTTC	CASSKVPQEQYF
TRBJ2-4	NA	once	TRBV30	TGTGCCTGTCTAAGAGCCAAAAACATTCAGTACTTC	CACLRAKNIQYF
TRBJ2-7	TRBD2	NA	TRBV15	TGTGCCACCAGCAGAGAACTAGCGGGAGCGGGCGAGCAGTACTTC	CATSRELAGAGEQYF
TRBJ2-1	NA	few	TRBV28	TGTGCCAGCAGTCAAACCCGGGACATAGGGTTCTTC	CASSQTRDIGFF
TRBJ2-3	NA	NA	TRBV28	TGTGCCAGCAGTTTCCCCCCGTGGGGGGTCTCTAGCACAGATACGCAGTATTTT	CASSFPPWGVSSTDTQYF
TRBJ2-7	NA	NA	TRBV19	TGTGCCAGTAGTATAGAGCCAGGGCACTACGAGCAGTACTTC	CASSIEPGHYEQYF
TRBJ1-2	NA	NA	TRBV5-4	TGTGCCAGCAGCACCCAGGGGAACATTGTGGGCTACACCTTC	CASSTQGNIVGYTF
TRBJ1-2	NA	NA	TRBV20-1	TGCAGTGCTAGTTGGGGTTCCAACTATGGCTACACCTTC	CSASWGSNYGYTF
TRBJ2-1	TRBD1	NA	TRBV3-1/TRBV3-2	TGTGCCAGCAGCCTCCGGGACAGGGGACGATATGAGCAGTTCTTC	CASSLRDRGRYEQFF
TRBJ1-3	TRBD1	NA	TRBV4-2	TGTGCCAGCAGCCAGGGGCCTCCGGGACAGGGGGACGGAAACACCATATATTTT	CASSQGPPGQGDGNTIYF
TRBJ1-1	NA	NA	TRBV10-3	TGTGCCATCAGTCAAAGCACTGAAGCTTTCTTT	CAISQSTEAFF
TRBJ1-6	TRBD1	NA	TRBV24-1	TGTGCCACAACCGGGACAGGCCCTATCCATAATTCACCCCTCCACTTT	CATTGTGPIHNSPLHF
TRBJ2-2	TRBD1	NA	TRBV15	TGTGCCACCAGCAGAGATGAGCGACAGGGAACCACCGGGGAGCTGTTTTTT	CATSRDERQGTTGELFF
TRBJ1-1	NA	few	TRBV3-1/TRBV3-2	TGTGCCAGCAAGGGGGACGAGGGAGGACGGCCTCGTGGAAACACTGAAGCTTTCTTT	CASKGDEGGRPRGNTEAFF
TRBJ2-7	NA	NA	TRBV18	TGTGCCAGCTCACCTTCCGGGTCCTACGAGCAGTACTTC	CASSPSGSYEQYF
TRBJ1-1	NA	NA	TRBV27	TGTGCCAGCAGTTTATCAGGCTGGGGTGATGAAGCTTTCTTT	CASSLSGWGDEAFF
TRBJ2-5	TRBD2	NA	TRBV15	TGTGCCACCTGGACTAGCGGGAGAAAGACCCAGTACTTC	CATWTSGRKTQYF
TRBJ2-7	TRBD2	NA	TRBV4-1	TGCGCCAGCAGCCACCTAGCGGGAGGAATGAGCTCCTACGAGCAGTACTTC	CASSHLAGGMSSYEQYF
TRBJ2-2	NA	NA	TRBV4-3	TGCGCCAGCAGCCAAGATCGGGCGGGCGGAAACACCGGGGAGCTGTTTTTT	CASSQDRAGGNTGELFF
TRBJ2-2	TRBD1	NA	TRBV25-1	TGTGCCAGCAGTGAGACAGGGACCCCCGCCGGGGAGCTGTTTTTT	CASSETGTPAGELFF
TRBJ1-1	NA	NA	TRBV15	TGTGCCACAACCAGGGCTGTGAACACTGAAGCTTTCTTT	CATTRAVNTEAFF
TRBJ2-4	NA	NA	TRBV19	TGTGCCAGTAGTATACGAGCGGAACTAGCCAAAAACATTCAGTACTTC	CASSIRAELAKNIQYF
TRBJ2-7	TRBD2	NA	TRBV6-2/TRBV6-3	TGTGCCAGCAGTTCACTAGCGGGAGGATTATACGAGCAGTACTTC	CASSSLAGGLYEQYF
TRBJ1-4	NA	NA	TRBV7-2	TGTGCCAGCAGCTCATTCACCGGGCCCCCCGAAAAACTGTTTTTT	CASSSFTGPPEKLFF
TRBJ1-2	TRBD1	NA	TRBV30	TGTGCCTGGAGTGTAGGGACAGGACGGAGGTATGGCTACACCTTC	CAWSVGTGRRYGYTF
TRBJ1-1	NA	NA	TRBV14	TGTGCCAGCAGCTTAGTGGGACCCCCGAACACTGAAGCTTTCTTT	CASSLVGPPNTEAFF
TRBJ2-7	NA	NA	TRBV3-1/TRBV3-2	TGTGCCAGCAGCCAAGATTTAAGGTACGAGTTACCCTCCTACGAGCAGTACTTC	CASSQDLRYELPSYEQYF
TRBJ2-1	NA	NA	TRBV7-8	TGTGCCAGCAGCTCTCCTCATCACTACAATGAGCAGTTCTTC	CASSSPHHYNEQFF
TRBJ2-5	NA	NA	TRBV5-6	TGTGCCAGCAGGGTTCGGGCAGGATCACAAGAGACCCAGTACTTC	CASRVRAGSQETQYF
TRBJ2-7	TRBD2	NA	TRBV19	TGTGCCAGTAGCAAGGGCCGGACTAGCAGTCCCTACGAGCAGTACTTC	CASSKGRTSSPYEQYF
TRBJ1-1	NA	NA	TRBV7-9	TGTGCCAGCAGCCCAACAGGGAACACTGAAGCTTTCTTT	CASSPTGNTEAFF
TRBJ1-2	NA	NA	TRBV6-5	TGTGCCAGCAGTTATGTCGGGGAGGATGGCTACACCTTC	CASSYVGEDGYTF
TRBJ1-2	TRBD1	NA	TRBV12-3/TRBV12-4	TGTGCCAGCAGTGAAACAGGGGTCTATGGCTACACCTTC	CASSETGVYGYTF
TRBJ2-5	NA	NA	TRBV27	TGTGCCAGCAGTTCGATAGGAGGACGAGCTAGGGAGACCCAGTACTTC	CASSSIGGRARETQYF
TRBJ2-7	NA	once	TRBV7-6	TGTGCCAGCAGCCTATACGACGAGCAGTACTTC	CASSLYDEQYF
TRBJ2-1	NA	NA	TRBV9	TGTGCCAGCAGCGCAGGTCAACGCTTCAATGAGCAGTTCTTC	CASSAGQRFNEQFF
TRBJ1-4	NA	NA	TRBV30	TGTGCCTGGAGTCCAACGCCCGGGGGGCGATTGGGAAAACTGTTTTTT	CAWSPTPGGRLGKLFF
TRBJ1-1	NA	NA	TRBV5-4	TGTGCCAGCAGCTTGGATGTCAGGGTGAACACTGAAGCTTTCTTT	CASSLDVRVNTEAFF
TRBJ2-2	NA	NA	TRBV9	TGTGCCAGCAGCGTAATGACGAACACCGGGGAGCTGTTTTTT	CASSVMTNTGELFF
TRBJ1-5	NA	few	TRBV24-1	TGTGCCACCAGTGACTCTAAAACCGGGACACCTAGCAATCAGCCCCAGCATTTT	CATSDSKTGTPSNQPQHF
TRBJ1-2	NA	NA	TRBV16	TGTGCCAGCAGCCAAAACGGTAACTATGGCTACACCTTC	CASSQNGNYGYTF
TRBJ1-1	NA	NA	TRBV20-1	TGCAGTGCTGGAGAAGTTCTGGAAGCTTTCTTT	CSAGEVLEAFF
TRBJ1-3	NA	NA	TRBV4-1	TGCGCCAGCCGGGGGGTCTCTGGAAACACCATATATTTT	CASRGVSGNTIYF
TRBJ2-1	NA	NA	TRBV29-1	TGCAGCGCCAGGGCACTAGCCCGGAACAATGAGCAGTTCTTC	CSARALARNNEQFF
TRBJ1-1	TRBD1	NA	TRBV30	TGTGCCTGCAATAAAGGGGGCACGACTGAAGCTTTCTTT	CACNKGGTTEAFF
TRBJ2-6	NA	NA	TRBV7-3	TGTGCCAGCAGCTCCGTCCGTAGCGGGGCCAACGTCCTGACTTTC	CASSSVRSGANVLTF
TRBJ2-7	NA	NA	TRBV6-2/TRBV6-3	TGTGCCAGCAGTTACCAGATCTACGAGCAGTACTTC	CASSYQIYEQYF
TRBJ1-1	NA	NA	TRBV5-1	TGCGCCAGCAGCTTGGACGCCGCGAACACTGAAGCTTTCTTT	CASSLDAANTEAFF
TRBJ2-2	NA	NA	TRBV6-5	TGTGCCAGCAGTTACGCCAGGGCCATGATCACCGGGGAGCTGTTTTTT	CASSYARAMITGELFF
TRBJ2-4	TRBD1	NA	TRBV28	TGTGCCAGCAGTCCGACAGGGTGGGCCAAAAACATTCAGTACTTC	CASSPTGWAKNIQYF
TRBJ2-2	NA	NA	TRBV27	TGTGCCAGCAGTTTTCGGGAGACCGGGGAGCTGTTTTTT	CASSFRETGELFF
TRBJ1-3	NA	NA	TRBV30	TGTGCCTGGAGTGTCACCTCTGGAAACACCATATATTTT	CAWSVTSGNTIYF
TRBJ1-2	NA	NA	TRBV7-9	TGTGCCAGCAGCTTTAGCTCAGACTATGGCTACACCTTC	CASSFSSDYGYTF
TRBJ1-4	NA	NA	TRBV11-2	TGTGCCAGCAGCTTTATCGGGTCAGCCTTTAATGAAAAACTGTTTTTT	CASSFIGSAFNEKLFF
TRBJ2-7	NA	NA	TRBV18	TGTGCCAGCTCACCAGGTTACGAGCAGTACTTC	CASSPGYEQYF
TRBJ2-7	TRBD1	NA	TRBV11-3	TGTGCCAGCAGCGCCAGACAGGGGGCCCCATCCTACGAGCAGTACTTC	CASSARQGAPSYEQYF
TRBJ2-7	TRBD2	NA	TRBV7-6	TGTGCCAGCAGCTTAGGGACTAGCGGGACCTCGGGAGAGCAGTACTTC	CASSLGTSGTSGEQYF
TRBJ2-3	TRBD2	NA	TRBV12-3/TRBV12-4	TGTGCCAGCAGTCATCTGCTAGCGGGAGTGTTGTATTTT	CASSHLLAGVLYF